These 9 T cell receptor beta chains share one sample of origin, sequenced in a study of T cell responses to AZD1222 COVID-19 vaccine. Assay: immunoSEQ multiplex PCR; the TCRdb copy retains only in-frame clones and omits some. The data contain approximately 130,000 clones, nearly 95% of them singletons. The sample here was peripheral blood, taken on day 0 of AZD1222 vaccination. The receptor set was obtained from an adult in good health.

Only a few counts were recorded for this clone. This chain connects TRBV11-3 to TRBJ1-5; a possible D gene is TRBD1 (5 bases). The V gene's germline CDR1 is SGHNT and CDR2 YENEEA. The CDR3 consists of 13 residues. The V end lost 0 bases, the J end lost 9 bases, and 9 bases lay between the germline ends. CDR3 DNA sequence: TGTGCCAGCAGCTTAGACCTGGGGGGGCCCCAGCATTTT. Amino acid sequence: CASSLDLGGPQHF. Full variable domain (outside the CDR3, taken from reference TRBV11-3 and TRBJ1-5): EAGVVQSPRYKIIEKKQPVAFWCNPISGHNTLYWYLQNLGQGPELLIRYENEEAVDDSQLPKDRFSAERLKGVDSTLKIQPAELGDSAVYLCASSLDLGGPQHFGDGTRLSIL.

V and J are TRBV7-2 and TRBJ1-1; TRBD1 aligns across 8 bases. The CDR3 covers 13 residues. The V and J ends lost 1 base and 12 bases, in that order; junction bases with no gene match: 7. Germline V gene data show CDR1 as SGHTA and CDR2 as FQGNSA. CDR3 residues: CASSLGGDRISFF. CDR3 nucleotides: TGTGCCAGCAGCTTAGGGGGGGACAGGATTTCTTTCTTT.

J is TRBJ1-4 and V is TRBV7-9; D might be TRBD1 (5 bases). This CDR3 spans 17 amino acids. Germline CDR1 reads SEHNR; CDR2 reads FQNEAQ (reference sequence). Trimming stripped 2 bases from V and 2 bases from J, with 15 bases between. CDR3 DNA sequence: TGTGCCAGCAGCTTAAATAAAGGGGAGGTGACTAATGAAAAACTGTTTTTT. This gives the protein CASSLNKGEVTNEKLFF.

The chain couples TRBV2 to TRBJ2-2; D gene uncertain. The CDR3 is made up of 14 amino acids. Germline V gene data show CDR1 as SNHLY and CDR2 as FYNNEI. V was shortened by 6 bases and J by 2 bases, with 10 bases between the two germline ends. The CDR3 loop is CASRALTNTGELFF. In nucleotides, the CDR3 is TGTGCCAGCAGGGCCCTTACTAACACCGGGGAGCTGTTTTTT.

The V and J genes are TRBV5-4 and TRBJ2-3; 8 bases are a match to TRBD1. This CDR3 comprises 13 residues. The V gene end was trimmed by 4 bases and the J gene end by 6 bases; junction bases not matched to a gene: 4. CDR1 and CDR2 (germline): SGHNT, YYREEE (reference sequence). The CDR3 spells CASSLDREDTQYF. The CDR3 nucleotides are TGTGCCAGCAGCCTGGACAGGGAGGATACGCAGTATTTT.

Here the CDR3 reads CASSLGDNNQPQHF. The CDR3, as DNA: TGTGCCAGCAGCTTAGGGGACAACAATCAGCCCCAGCATTTT. The rearrangement uses TRBV7-4 and TRBJ1-5; possible D gene TRBD1, 6 bases. This CDR3 is 14 amino acids long. From germline, CDR1 is SGHVT and CDR2 SQSDAQ. The ends were cut back, 1 base at V and 3 bases at J, with 7 bases in the middle.

The chain is built from TRBV7-6 and TRBJ1-2; TRBD1 matches at 10 bases. Germline V gives CDR1 SGHVS, CDR2 FNYEAQ. The CDR3 runs to 17 residues. V shed 5 bases, J shed 1 base, and the junction held 10 bases outside the gene matches. This chain's CDR3 is CASSPGTRTGGNYGYTF. The DNA of the CDR3 is TGTGCCAGCAGCCCCGGGACCCGGACAGGGGGTAACTATGGCTACACCTTC.

This clone has a single count. Other DNA sequences in the sample encode the same CDR3. This chain joins TRBV27 and TRBJ2-3; unclear D gene. The V end lost 4 bases, the J end lost 6 bases, and 5 bases lay between the germline ends. The germline V gene encodes CDR1 MNHEY and CDR2 SMNVEV (reference sequence). The CDR3 covers 11 residues. This CDR3 reads CASSSTDTQYF. CDR3 coding DNA: TGTGCCAGCAGTTCAACGGATACGCAGTATTTT.

Here the CDR3 reads CSVGTSGGSGNEQFF. The CDR3 DNA follows: TGCAGCGTGGGTACTAGCGGGGGGTCGGGAAATGAGCAGTTCTTC. The chain couples TRBV29-1 to TRBJ2-1, with 12 bases that match TRBD2. The CDR3 has 15 residues. Germline V gene sequence: CDR1 SQVTM, CDR2 ANQGSEA. The J segment lost 7 bases and the V segment lost 6 bases, leaving 10 bases of the junction unmatched.